These T cell receptor beta chains were read from a single sample in a study of cytomegalovirus exposure and HLA in healthy donors. TCRdb's table, derived via immunoSEQ multiplex PCR, lists solely in-frame clones and lacks some. This sample has about 160,000 clones, with 80% found just once. The source material was PBMCs. The receptors originated from a man aged 25 to 45 in good health and CMV-seronegative. Each CDR3 is given with its conserved first and last residue. A D gene is named only where the DNA matches it firmly. Clone size is shown for a subset of rows, as once, few, many or a class of expanded clone.

CASSAGERDGELFF	TGTGCCAGCAGCGCAGGGGAAAGGGACGGGGAGCTGTTTTTT	NA	TRBV6-5	NA	TRBJ2-2
CASRPAGGNTGELFF	TGTGCCAGCAGGCCAGCGGGAGGGAACACCGGGGAGCTGTTTTTT	NA	TRBV6-5	TRBD2	TRBJ2-2
CASSFAGNQPQHF	TGTGCCAGCAGTTTTGCAGGGAATCAGCCCCAGCATTTT	NA	TRBV6-5	NA	TRBJ1-5
CASRLGSKTGEECSPLHF	TGTGCAAGTCGCTTAGGTTCGAAGACAGGGGAGGAATGTTCACCCCTCCACTTT	NA	TRBV12-2	NA	TRBJ1-6
CASSIKQGDTQYF	TGTGCCAGCAGTATAAAACAGGGAGATACGCAGTATTTT	NA	TRBV25-1	NA	TRBJ2-3
CASSKGGLTEAFF	TGTGCCAGCAGTAAGGGGGGGCTCACTGAAGCTTTCTTT	NA	TRBV28	NA	TRBJ1-1
CASSQDEGQGPETQYF	TGTGCCAGCAGCCAAGATGAGGGACAGGGGCCAGAGACCCAGTACTTC	NA	TRBV4-2	TRBD1	TRBJ2-5
CASSQDSDAGDTQYF	TGCGCCAGCAGCCAAGATTCCGACGCCGGGGATACGCAGTATTTT	once	TRBV4-3	NA	TRBJ2-3
CASRQTATGYNEKLFF	TGTGCCAGCAGACAAACCGCGACAGGCTATAATGAAAAACTGTTTTTT	once	TRBV28	NA	TRBJ1-4
CASRPQGSNGYTF	TGTGCCAGCAGACCACAGGGTTCGAATGGCTACACCTTC	few	TRBV2	NA	TRBJ1-2
CASSVVDGLAGGMASSYEQYF	TGTGCCAGCAGCGTAGTGGACGGACTAGCGGGAGGAATGGCGAGCTCCTACGAGCAGTACTTC	NA	TRBV9	TRBD2	TRBJ2-7
CASSYGLSNTEDEQYF	TGTGCCAGCAGTTACGGCCTAAGTAACACGGAGGACGAGCAGTACTTC	NA	TRBV6-5	NA	TRBJ2-7
CASRGQGEEQYF	TGTGCCAGCAGGGGACAGGGTGAGGAGCAGTACTTC	NA	TRBV21-1	NA	TRBJ2-7
CASSQTGMNTEAFF	TGTGCCAGCTCTCAAACAGGGATGAACACTGAAGCTTTCTTT	NA	TRBV18	NA	TRBJ1-1
CASSLAPEAYEQYF	TGTGCCAGCAGCTTGGCCCCTGAGGCCTACGAGCAGTACTTC	once	TRBV5-5	NA	TRBJ2-7
CASRTQGGQGNEQFF	TGTGCCAGCAGAACCCAGGGGGGCCAGGGGAATGAGCAGTTCTTC	once	TRBV6-5	NA	TRBJ2-1
CASSLERTGLQETQYF	TGTGCCAGCAGCTTGGAGAGGACAGGCCTCCAAGAGACCCAGTACTTC	few	TRBV5-5	TRBD1	TRBJ2-5
CSVEVWQGGYNEQFF	TGCAGCGTTGAAGTGTGGCAGGGGGGCTACAATGAGCAGTTCTTC	few	TRBV29-1	NA	TRBJ2-1
CASSGARNTDTQYF	TGTGCCAGCAGTGGGGCCAGGAACACAGATACGCAGTATTTT	few	TRBV6-1	NA	TRBJ2-3
CAWSAAFVGLSEQYF	TGTGCCTGGAGCGCGGCCTTTGTGGGACTCAGCGAGCAGTACTTC	NA	TRBV30	NA	TRBJ2-7
CASSQGVRENEQFF	TGCGCCAGCAGCCAAGGGGTGCGGGAGAATGAGCAGTTCTTC	NA	TRBV4-3	TRBD2	TRBJ2-1
CASSLTIASPLPYEQYF	TGTGCCAGCAGTTTAACAATAGCGTCCCCTTTACCCTACGAGCAGTACTTC	NA	TRBV27	NA	TRBJ2-7
CAISGTESSYEQYF	TGTGCCATCAGTGGGACAGAAAGCTCCTACGAGCAGTACTTC	NA	TRBV10-3	NA	TRBJ2-7
CASSRDRGNTGELFF	TGTGCCAGCAGCAGGGACAGGGGAAACACCGGGGAGCTGTTTTTT	NA	TRBV7-2	TRBD1	TRBJ2-2
CASSLAGTDTQYF	TGTGCCAGCAGCTTGGCCGGCACAGATACGCAGTATTTT	few	TRBV5-4	NA	TRBJ2-3
CASSLVRDSYNSPLHF	TGTGCCAGCAGCTTGGTGAGGGACTCCTATAATTCACCCCTCCACTTT	NA	TRBV5-8	NA	TRBJ1-6
CASSIDPFRGIRNQPQHF	TGTGCCAGTAGTATAGACCCCTTTCGAGGCATTCGCAATCAGCCCCAGCATTTT	NA	TRBV19	NA	TRBJ1-5
CASMRLTSYEQYF	TGTGCCAGCATGAGACTAACTTCCTACGAGCAGTACTTC	NA	TRBV7-9	NA	TRBJ2-7
CASSYSGLSRETQYF	TGTGCCAGCAGTTACAGTGGTTTGTCGCGAGAGACCCAGTACTTC	NA	TRBV6-5	NA	TRBJ2-5
CASSIGGVQPQHF	TGTGCCAGTAGTATAGGGGGGGTCCAGCCCCAGCATTTT	few	TRBV19	NA	TRBJ1-5